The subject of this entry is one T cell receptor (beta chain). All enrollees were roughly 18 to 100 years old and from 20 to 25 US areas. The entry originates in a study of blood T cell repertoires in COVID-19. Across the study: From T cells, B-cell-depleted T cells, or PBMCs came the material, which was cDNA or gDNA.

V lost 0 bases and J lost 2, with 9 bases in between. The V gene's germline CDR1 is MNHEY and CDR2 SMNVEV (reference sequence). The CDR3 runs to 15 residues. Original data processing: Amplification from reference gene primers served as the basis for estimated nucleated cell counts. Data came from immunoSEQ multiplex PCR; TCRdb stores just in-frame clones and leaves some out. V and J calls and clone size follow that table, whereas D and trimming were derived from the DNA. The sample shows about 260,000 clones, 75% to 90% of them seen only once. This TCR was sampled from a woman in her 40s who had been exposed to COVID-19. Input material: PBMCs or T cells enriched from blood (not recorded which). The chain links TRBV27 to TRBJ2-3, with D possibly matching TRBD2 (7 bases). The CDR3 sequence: CASSLSRGLTDTQYF. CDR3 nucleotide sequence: TGTGCCAGCAGTTTATCGCGGGGGCTCACAGATACGCAGTATTTT.